The source of this T cell receptor delta chain is a study of gamma-delta T cells after stem cell transplantation. TCRdb redid clone calling on the RT-PCR reads using CATT. The profile covers more than 4,500 delta-chain clones, with roughly 2% appearing a single time and 15% to 20% taken by the ten largest. Germline values: CDR1 GEAIGNYY, CDR2 EKD. The CDR3 spans 15 residues. This clone was seen only a few times. The junction differs from germline at one of its ends, possibly a read error. The V gene is TRDV2, the J gene TRDJ1, with 10 bases that match TRDD3. The clonotype originates from a human donor. It is not recorded whose cells these are; they may come from a transplant donor. The sample comprised gamma-delta T cells. CDR3 residues: CSALLGDPPTDKLIF. CDR3 coding DNA: TGCTCGGCTCTACTGGGGGATCCACCGACCGATAAACTCATCTTT.